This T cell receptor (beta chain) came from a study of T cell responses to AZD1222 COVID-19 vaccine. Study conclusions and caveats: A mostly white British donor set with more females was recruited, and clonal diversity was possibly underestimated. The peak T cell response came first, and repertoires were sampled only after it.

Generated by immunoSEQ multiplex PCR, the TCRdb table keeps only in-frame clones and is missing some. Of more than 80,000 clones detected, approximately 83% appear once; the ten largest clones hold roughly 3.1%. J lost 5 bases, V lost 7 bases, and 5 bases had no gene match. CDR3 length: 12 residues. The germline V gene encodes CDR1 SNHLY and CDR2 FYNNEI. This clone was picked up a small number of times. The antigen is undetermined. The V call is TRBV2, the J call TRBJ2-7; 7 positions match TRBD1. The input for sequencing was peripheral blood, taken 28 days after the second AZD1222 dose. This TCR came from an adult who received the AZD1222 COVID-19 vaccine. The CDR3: CASNVGGDEQYF. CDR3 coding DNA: TGTGCCAGCAATGTAGGGGGCGACGAGCAGTACTTC.